This T cell receptor beta chain was recorded in a study of blood T cell repertoires in COVID-19. Cohorts were determined from participant-reported clinical history. Germline CDR1 is SQVTM and CDR2 is ANQGSEA. CDR3 length equals 15 residues. To note about this clone: An end of the junction does not agree with germline; a read error may underlie this.

Original methodology: Cell counts per sample came from amplifying reference gene primers. Data came from immunoSEQ multiplex PCR; TCRdb stores just in-frame clones and leaves some out. The DNA was the basis for D and trimming; V, J and clone size are from that table. The repertoire holds 310,000 or so clones, with 87% as singletons. The genes are TRBV29-1 and TRBJ1-1, with a possible D match to TRBD1 (6 bases). The source is a young woman who had recovered from COVID-19. The sample consisted of PBMCs or T cells enriched from blood (not recorded which). This CDR3 reads CRVEGRGAGNTEAFF. The CDR3 bases are TGCAGGGTTGAAGGGCGGGGGGCAGGGAACACTGAAGCTTTCTTT. Full variable domain (remainder filled in from reference TRBV29-1 and TRBJ1-1): SAVISQKPSRDICQRGTSLTIQCQVDSQVTMMFWYRQQPGQSLTLIATANQGSEATYESGFVIDKFPISRPNLTFSTLTVSNMSPEDSSIYLCRVEGRGAGNTEAFFGQGTRLTVV.